The 27 T cell receptor beta chains given below trace back to one sample, sequenced in a study of CD8+CD57+ T cells in acquired aplastic anemia. Patients sequenced had flow cytometry evidence of CD8+CD57+ cell expansion. Genomic DNA acted as the template from which TCR beta VDJ combination and CDR3 sequence profiling were carried out. TCRdb re-called the reads through MiXCR, storing one row per CDR3 protein. The profile covers under 350,000 distinct CDR3 sequences, with approximately 57% appearing a single time and around 1.2% taken by the ten largest. Sequenced input: sorted CD4+, CD8+, or CD8+CD57+ T cells (not recorded which) from PBMCs. These receptors were taken from a human donor with aplastic anemia.

V gene TRBV20-1 combines with J gene TRBJ1-2; 7 nucleotides line up with TRBD1. The CDR3 is 15 residues long. Unmatched junction bases numbered 10, after V lost 1 base and J lost 5 bases. Per germline, CDR1 DFQATT and CDR2 SNEGSKA (reference sequence). The CDR3 sequence is CSARGQGQYTYGYTF. CDR3 DNA: TGCAGTGCTAGAGGACAGGGCCAATACACTTATGGCTACACCTTC.

The chain carries TRBV19 and TRBJ1-2; tentative D call: TRBD1 (6 bases). This CDR3 has 12 residues. The V gene's germline CDR1 is LNHDA and CDR2 SQIVND (reference sequence). Deletions cut 6 bases from V and 12 bases from J, with 17 bases between. The CDR3 sequence: CASSRGKGFNTF. CDR3 sequence (DNA): TGTGCCAGTAGCAGGGGAAAAGGGTTCAACACCTTC.

This clonotype was counted a few times. The chain has TRBV18 and TRBJ1-3; 7 nucleotides agree with TRBD1. Germline V gene data show CDR1 as KGHSH and CDR2 as LQKENI. The V segment lost 5 bases and the J segment 7 bases; nucleotides outside the gene matches: 11. This CDR3 has 15 amino acids. DNA for the CDR3: TGTGCCAGCTCAGCTAGCCGGGACAGACCGAACACCATATATTTT. It translates to CASSASRDRPNTIYF.

The chain joins TRBV20-1 to TRBJ2-5, with TRBD1 as a possible D gene (7 bases). The germline V gene has CDR1 DFQATT and CDR2 SNEGSKA (reference sequence). The length of the CDR3 is 15 residues. V lost 1 base and J lost 1, with 13 bases in between. CDR3 DNA: TGCAGTGCTAGAGCCCAGGGGGGAACCCAAGAGACCCAGTACTTC. Its protein product is CSARAQGGTQETQYF.

V gene TRBV29-1 combines with J gene TRBJ2-1, with D perhaps given as TRBD1 or TRBD2 (6 bases each). This CDR3 spans 14 amino acids. Trimming removed 5 bases from V and 7 bases from J, with 18 bases in between. CDR1 and CDR2 from the germline V gene are SQVTM and ANQGSEA. CDR3 DNA: TGCAGCGTTCTAAGGAGGGGGGCCGGTAATGAGCAGTTCTTC. Protein sequence: CSVLRRGAGNEQFF.

This clonotype appeared many times. The rearrangement links TRBV11-1 to TRBJ2-7; 12 bases map to TRBD1. CDR3 size: 15 residues. Germline V gene data show CDR1 as SGHAT and CDR2 as FQDESV (reference sequence). J lost 1 base, V lost 4 bases, and 2 bases had no gene match. CDR3 sequence (DNA): TGTGCCAGCAGCTGGGACAGGGGGCTTTCCTACGAGCAGTACTTC. Its protein is CASSWDRGLSYEQYF.

This clonotype was counted ten times or more. This sequence joins TRBV6-6 and TRBJ2-7, with TRBD2 identical over 13 bases. The germline CDR1 and CDR2 sequences are MNHNY and SVGAGI (reference sequence). V was pared by 4 bases and J by 6 bases, with 6 bases of the junction left unmatched. This CDR3 is 15 amino acids long. CDR3 bases: TGTGCCAGCAGTTCACCGGGACTAGCGGGGAGCGAGCAGTACTTC. It yields the protein CASSSPGLAGSEQYF.

Points on this clonotype: The conserved phenylalanine or tryptophan is not found at the CDR3 terminus, so this likely reflects a read error. The gene calls are TRBV2 and TRBJ1-5; D is unclear. CDR3 size: 13 residues. Germline assignment: CDR1 SNHLY and CDR2 FYNNEI. The CDR3 nucleotides are TGTGCTAGCAATGGACCACCAAATCAGCCCCAGCATTTG. Protein: CASNGPPNQPQHL.

The chain combines TRBV29-1 with TRBJ1-1; D is unresolved. This CDR3 comprises 12 residues. Germline V gene lookup returns CDR1 SQVTM and CDR2 ANQGSEA. Trimming removed 7 bases at V and 4 bases at J, with 13 bases between. This chain's CDR3 is CSAEGRFTEAFF. The CDR3 DNA sequence: TGCAGCGCCGAGGGTCGTTTCACTGAAGCTTTCTTT.

This clonotype was picked up one time. The chain couples TRBV10-3 to TRBJ2-7; tentative D call: TRBD2 (5 bases). The germline V gene encodes CDR1 ENHRY and CDR2 SYGVKD. The ends were cut back, 7 bases at V and 4 bases at J, with 14 bases in the middle. The CDR3 has 13 residues. The CDR3 nucleotides are TGTGCCATCACCTCGGACTCAGAGTACGAGCAGTACTTC. Its protein product is CAITSDSEYEQYF.

The CDR3 region has the DNA TGTGCCAGCAGCTTAGGAGGGGAGTTCAATGAGCAGTTCTTC. The encoded protein is CASSLGGEFNEQFF. The gene calls are TRBV7-6 and TRBJ2-1; D might be TRBD1 or TRBD2, each matching 5 bases. Looked up from germline, CDR1 is SGHVS and CDR2 is FNYEAQ. Between the trimmed V and J ends, which lost 1 base and 6 bases, there was a span of 10 bases. This CDR3 region has 14 residues.

This clonotype was counted many times. This chain joins TRBV12-5 and TRBJ2-7; 9 bases align to TRBD2. The CDR3 is 15 amino acids. Germline trimming cut 1 base from V and 7 bases from J; bases unmatched to any gene: 8. Germline assignment: CDR1 LGHNT and CDR2 FRNRAP. The CDR3 here is CASGLGAGGPEEQYF. The CDR3, as DNA: TGTGCTAGTGGTTTGGGGGCGGGAGGGCCGGAGGAGCAGTACTTC.

This chain joins TRBV29-1 and TRBJ1-5; unclear D gene. Germline V gives CDR1 SQVTM, CDR2 ANQGSEA. The CDR3 has 14 residues. V was pared by 5 bases and J by 2 bases, with 13 bases between. The CDR3 DNA reads TGCAGCGTTACATGGGAGGGTGGCAATCAGCCCCAGCATTTT. Its protein product is CSVTWEGGNQPQHF.

The rearrangement links TRBV29-1 to TRBJ2-7; TRBD1 agrees at 7 bases. This CDR3 comprises 12 residues. CDR1 is SQVTM and CDR2 is ANQGSEA in the germline V gene. Germline trimming cut 8 bases from V and 3 bases from J; bases unmatched to any gene: 7. The CDR3 loop is CSTRDSLYEQYF. The CDR3, as DNA: TGCAGCACCCGGGACAGCCTCTACGAGCAGTACTTC.

This chain uses TRBV5-4 with TRBJ1-1; D is unclear. The V and J ends lost 0 bases and 0 bases respectively, with 9 bases between them. CDR3 length: 15 residues. CDR1 and CDR2 (germline): SGHNT, YYREEE (reference sequence). Here the CDR3 DNA reads TGTGCCAGCAGCTTGGATATTAGCATGAACACTGAAGCTTTCTTT. Translating gives CASSLDISMNTEAFF.

Only a few counts were recorded for this clonotype. V is TRBV19 and J is TRBJ1-2; 9 bases agree with TRBD1. CDR1 and CDR2 (germline): LNHDA, SQIVND (reference sequence). Trimming removed 4 bases from V and 3 bases from J; junction bases left unmatched: 12. The CDR3 covers 17 residues. CDR3 nucleotides: TGTGCCAGTAGTACCCCCACGGGGGACAGGGACGACTATGGCTACACCTTC. Translation gives CASSTPTGDRDDYGYTF. The full variable domain, with the rest looked up from reference TRBV19 and TRBJ1-2, is DGGITQSPKYLFRKEGQNVTLSCEQNLNHDAMYWYRQDPGQGLRLIYYSQIVNDFQKGDIAEGYSVSREKKESFPLTVTSAQKNPTAFYLCASSTPTGDRDDYGYTFGSGTRLTVV.

The gene calls are TRBV7-4 and TRBJ2-7, with TRBD1 as a possible D gene (6 bases). Germline CDR1 SGHVT, CDR2 SQSDAQ. This CDR3 comprises 17 residues. Deletions cut 3 bases from V and 4 bases from J, with 22 bases between. The CDR3 DNA follows: TGTGCCAGCAGCTTCATCCGGACAGCCCCGGCACTTTACGAGCAGTACTTC. This sequence encodes CASSFIRTAPALYEQYF. Using reference TRBV7-4 and TRBJ2-7 for the parts outside the CDR3, the full variable domain is GAGVSQSPRYKVAKRGRDVALRCDSISGHVTLYWYRQTLGQGSEVLTYSQSDAQRDKSGRPSGRFSAERPERSVSTLKIQRTEQGDSAVYLCASSFIRTAPALYEQYFGPGTRLTVT.

This clonotype was found a few times. V gene TRBV18 combines with J gene TRBJ2-7; TRBD1 aligns across 8 bases. CDR3 size: 14 residues. J was trimmed by 1 base and V by 6 bases; bases with no gene match: 5. Germline V CDR1 and CDR2: KGHSH, LQKENI. The chain's CDR3 is CASSLDRVSYEQYF. CDR3 DNA: TGTGCCAGCTCGTTGGACAGGGTTTCCTACGAGCAGTACTTC.

Note on this clonotype: The junction does not match germline at one end; this may be a read error. V and J are TRBV20-1 and TRBJ1-2; the D is unclear. Looked up from germline, CDR1 is DFQATT and CDR2 is SNEGSKA (reference sequence). The CDR3 extends over 14 amino acids. This CDR3 is CSAIDGESNYGCTF. The CDR3, as DNA: TGCAGTGCTATAGATGGAGAGTCTAACTATGGCTGCACCTTC.

This clonotype was counted ten times or more. The chain joins TRBV2 to TRBJ1-1, with D hard to call. Trimming stripped 0 bases from V and 9 bases from J, with 2 bases between. This CDR3 has 10 amino acids. The V gene's germline CDR1 is SNHLY and CDR2 FYNNEI. CDR3 in amino acids: CASSEAKAFF. CDR3 nucleotide sequence: TGTGCCAGCAGTGAAGCAAAAGCTTTCTTT.

The chain has TRBV7-2 and TRBJ1-1, with TRBD1 as a possible D gene (6 bases). Germline V gene lookup returns CDR1 SGHTA and CDR2 FQGNSA. The V and J ends lost 4 bases and 5 bases respectively, with 11 bases between them. The length of the CDR3 is 13 residues. The CDR3, as DNA: TGTGCCAGCAGCTCCACAGGGAGGACTGAAGCTTTCTTT. Translation gives CASSSTGRTEAFF.

The chain links TRBV5-8 to TRBJ1-5; D gene uncertain. The CDR3 is 14 amino acids. Germline-derived CDR1 and CDR2 are SGHTS and YDEGEE. Trimming took 0 bases from V and 14 from J, leaving 18 bases between them. CDR3: CASSLGIVIRNEHF. The CDR3 region has the DNA TGTGCCAGCAGCTTGGGAATAGTGATCCGCAATGAGCATTTT.

CDR3 in amino acids: CSASTSGVTLEQYF. The CDR3 DNA reads TGCAGTGCTTCGACTAGCGGGGTGACTCTCGAGCAGTACTTC. The chain joins TRBV20-1 to TRBJ2-7, with 11 positions matching TRBD2. Trimming cost V 5 bases and J 6 bases; bases outside gene matches: 9. The V gene's germline CDR1 is DFQATT and CDR2 SNEGSKA (reference sequence). The length of the CDR3 is 14 residues.

The V call is TRBV7-9, the J call TRBJ2-1; D unresolved. The V end was cut by 1 base, the J end by 1 base, with 14 bases between. CDR3 length: 17 amino acids. Germline V gene lookup returns CDR1 SEHNR and CDR2 FQNEAQ (reference sequence). The CDR3 DNA reads as TGTGCCAGCAGCTTAGGGGGTTTTGAGAGTTCCTACAATGAGCAGTTCTTC. Protein: CASSLGGFESSYNEQFF.

This clonotype was found a few times. The chain couples TRBV10-3 to TRBJ1-1; D may be TRBD1 (6 bases). CDR1 and CDR2 from the germline V gene are ENHRY and SYGVKD. Trimming stripped 0 bases from V and 1 base from J, with 15 bases between. This CDR3 comprises 17 residues. CDR3 residues: CAISESVGGRGNTEAFF. Here the CDR3 DNA reads TGTGCCATCAGTGAGTCGGTCGGGGGGCGGGGGAACACTGAAGCTTTCTTT.

This clonotype was detected many times. The chain employs TRBV11-2 and TRBJ1-1, with D uncertain. This CDR3 has 11 amino acids. The germline CDR1 and CDR2 sequences are SGHAT and FQNNGV. The V gene lost 6 bases and the J gene lost 6 bases, with 8 bases spanning the gap. The CDR3 sequence is CASSPWAEAFF. The CDR3 bases are TGTGCCAGCAGTCCCTGGGCTGAAGCTTTCTTT.

This chain connects TRBV2 to TRBJ2-1; 8 bases align to TRBD2. The J segment lost 10 bases and the V segment lost 2 bases, leaving 7 bases of the junction unmatched. The CDR3 contains 14 residues. Germline values: CDR1 SNHLY, CDR2 FYNNEI. As DNA, the CDR3 is TGTGCCAGCAGTGAACGGGGCATAGCGGGAGAGCAGTTCTTC. This sequence encodes CASSERGIAGEQFF.